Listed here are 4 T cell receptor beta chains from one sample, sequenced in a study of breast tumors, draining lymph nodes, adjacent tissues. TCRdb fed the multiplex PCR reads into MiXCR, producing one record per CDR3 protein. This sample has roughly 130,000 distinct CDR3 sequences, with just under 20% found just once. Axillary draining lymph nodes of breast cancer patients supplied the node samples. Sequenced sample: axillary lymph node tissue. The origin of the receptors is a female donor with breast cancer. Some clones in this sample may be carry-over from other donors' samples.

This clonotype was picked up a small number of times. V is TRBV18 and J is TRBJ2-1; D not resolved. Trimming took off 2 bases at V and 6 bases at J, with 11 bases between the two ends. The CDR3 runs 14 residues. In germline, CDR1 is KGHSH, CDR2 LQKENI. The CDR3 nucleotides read TGTGCCAGCTCACCAGTACAGAAGGTCAATGAGCAGTTCTTC. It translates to CASSPVQKVNEQFF.

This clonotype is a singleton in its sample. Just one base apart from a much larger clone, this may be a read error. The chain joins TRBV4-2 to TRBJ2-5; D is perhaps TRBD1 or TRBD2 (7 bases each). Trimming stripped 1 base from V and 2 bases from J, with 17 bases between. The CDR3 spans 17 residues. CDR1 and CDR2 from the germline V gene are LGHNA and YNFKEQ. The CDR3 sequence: CASSQGSGGGDQETQYF. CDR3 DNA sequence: TGTGCCAGCAGCCAAGGATCAGGGGGGGGGGATCAAGAGACCCAGTACTTC.

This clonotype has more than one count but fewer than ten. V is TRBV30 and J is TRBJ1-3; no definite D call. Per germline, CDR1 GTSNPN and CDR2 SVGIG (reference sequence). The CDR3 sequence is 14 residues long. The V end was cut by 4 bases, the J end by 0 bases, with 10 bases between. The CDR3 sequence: CAWNTGNSGNTIYF. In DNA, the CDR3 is TGTGCCTGGAATACGGGGAACTCTGGAAACACCATATATTTT.

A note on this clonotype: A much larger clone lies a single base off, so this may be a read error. The CDR3 here is CASSLGPAGTIYF. CDR3 coding DNA: TGTGCCAGCAGTTTAGGCCCCGCGGGCACCATATATTTT. V usage is TRBV12-3 or TRBV12-4 and J usage is TRBJ1-3; no clear D gene. Trimming removed 1 base at V and 9 bases at J, with 10 bases between. The CDR3 extends over 13 amino acids.